This T cell receptor beta chain derives from a study of T cells in Graves' hyperthyroidism and ophthalmopathy. Study-level information: At initial diagnosis, before any treatment had begun, peripheral blood was obtained.

TCR beta CDR3 regions were amplified from RNA. RT-PCR in the first round (using the HTBI primer set) targeted the TCR CDR3. TCRdb ran MiXCR on the multiplex PCR reads and lists one entry per CDR3 protein. The sample lists roughly 500,000 distinct CDR3 sequences, about 15% occurring once. V shed 6 bases and J 8 bases; nucleotides not matched to a gene: 11. The CDR3 extends over 16 amino acids. Germline V gene data show CDR1 as MDHEN and CDR2 as SYDVKM. With regard to this clonotype: Its antigen remains unknown.

Extraction of PBMCs used roughly 9.3 ml of fresh peripheral blood. Study-wide results and limits: Appearing also in blood were most of the thyroid clonotypes expanded above 0.001. Ophthalmopathy was model-predicted a median approximately six months pre-onset.

The specimen sequenced was blood. The origin of this receptor is a woman aged 25 to 39 with Graves' ophthalmopathy. The chain couples TRBV28 to TRBJ1-6; TRBD1 matches at 9 bases. The CDR3 nucleotides are TGTGCCAGCAGCCACCTCCCGGACAGGGGCCATTCACCCCTCCACTTT. Its translation is CASSHLPDRGHSPLHF.